This is a list of T cell receptor beta chains from one sample in a study of blood T cell repertoires in COVID-19. Repertoires were generated with immunoSEQ multiplex PCR, while TCRdb's copy carries only in-frame clones and drops some. The sample shows tens of thousands of clones, 80% to 90% of them seen only once. Sequencing was carried out using peripheral blood. Receptors were obtained from a human donor in a cohort sampled during active COVID-19. CDR3s include the opening cysteine and the closing phenylalanine or tryptophan. The D gene is left open where the match is weak. For some rows the clone size is stated as once, few or many, or as a class when expanded; others skip it.

V gene: TRBV27; D gene: .; J gene: TRBJ2-1; clone size: .; CDR3 DNA: TGTGCCAGCAGTTCAAACCTCCAGACTCATGAGCAGTTCTTC; CDR3 protein: CASSSNLQTHEQFF
V gene: TRBV2; D gene: .; J gene: TRBJ1-6; clone size: .; CDR3 DNA: TGTGCCAGCAGCCCGGAGACAGGCCTGGATTCACCCCTCCACTTT; CDR3 protein: CASSPETGLDSPLHF
V gene: TRBV7-8; D gene: TRBD1; J gene: TRBJ1-6; clone size: .; CDR3 DNA: TGTGCCAGCAGCTTGCGGGACAGGGGTAATTCACCCCTCCACTTT; CDR3 protein: CASSLRDRGNSPLHF
V gene: TRBV19; D gene: TRBD1; J gene: TRBJ2-2; clone size: .; CDR3 DNA: TGTGCCAGTAAGGGCCAGGGGGCAGGGACCGGGGAGCTGTTTTTT; CDR3 protein: CASKGQGAGTGELFF
V gene: TRBV7-2; D gene: .; J gene: TRBJ1-6; clone size: once; CDR3 DNA: TGTGCCAGCAGCTCTTCGACAGGTTTGAATTCACCCCTCCACTTT; CDR3 protein: CASSSSTGLNSPLHF
V gene: TRBV7-9; D gene: TRBD1; J gene: TRBJ1-1; clone size: .; CDR3 DNA: TGTGCCAGCAGCTATCCCGGGGGCGGGACAGAATCTTTCTTT; CDR3 protein: CASSYPGGGTESFF
V gene: TRBV6-5; D gene: .; J gene: TRBJ2-1; clone size: .; CDR3 DNA: TGTGCCAGCAGTTACGCTAGTCAGAATGAGCAGTTCTTC; CDR3 protein: CASSYASQNEQFF
V gene: TRBV9; D gene: .; J gene: TRBJ2-7; clone size: .; CDR3 DNA: TGTGCCAGCAGCGTAGATCCCGCGACGCAGGACGAGCAGTACTTC; CDR3 protein: CASSVDPATQDEQYF
V gene: TRBV6-5; D gene: .; J gene: TRBJ2-1; clone size: .; CDR3 DNA: TGTGCCAGCAGTCGTGACAGAAACGGTGCAGATGAGCAGTTCTTC; CDR3 protein: CASSRDRNGADEQFF
V gene: TRBV5-1; D gene: .; J gene: TRBJ1-1; clone size: .; CDR3 DNA: TGCGCCAGCAGCCCCCGAACGGGTACTTTGGGTAACACTGAAGCTTTCTTT; CDR3 protein: CASSPRTGTLGNTEAFF
V gene: TRBV7-9; D gene: .; J gene: TRBJ1-2; clone size: .; CDR3 DNA: TGTGCCAGCAGCTCGAGGGAAGGTATAGGATATGGCTACACCTTC; CDR3 protein: CASSSREGIGYGYTF